This T cell receptor beta chain was captured in a study of prognosis after radiotherapy for stage I lung cancer. This clonotype showed up many times. Its antigen is not known. Germline-derived CDR1 and CDR2 are SEHNR and FQNEAQ (reference sequence). The V end was cut by 6 bases, the J end by 0 bases, with 15 bases between. The CDR3 consists of 15 residues. General study points: It was in patients who developed distant metastases that Shannon entropy after stereotactic body radiation therapy was lower.

Amplification of the TCR beta CDR3 (from genomic DNA) was done by two-round multiplex PCR. Round-one PCR had primers specific to each TRBV and TRBJ gene. Each CDR3 protein is one row after TCRdb ran MiXCR on the multiplex PCR reads. This sample has 30,000 to 40,000 distinct CDR3 sequences; 32% occur once, and the top ten carry roughly 27%. The sequence derives from a donor over 45 with non-small cell lung cancer. The rearrangement links TRBV7-9 to TRBJ2-7; maybe TRBD2 (6 bases). Source: PBMCs, taken before or after stereotactic body radiation therapy (not recorded which). Here the CDR3 reads CASSLGTPSSYEQYF. CDR3 bases: TGTGCCAGCAGTTTGGGGACTCCGAGCTCCTACGAGCAGTACTTC.